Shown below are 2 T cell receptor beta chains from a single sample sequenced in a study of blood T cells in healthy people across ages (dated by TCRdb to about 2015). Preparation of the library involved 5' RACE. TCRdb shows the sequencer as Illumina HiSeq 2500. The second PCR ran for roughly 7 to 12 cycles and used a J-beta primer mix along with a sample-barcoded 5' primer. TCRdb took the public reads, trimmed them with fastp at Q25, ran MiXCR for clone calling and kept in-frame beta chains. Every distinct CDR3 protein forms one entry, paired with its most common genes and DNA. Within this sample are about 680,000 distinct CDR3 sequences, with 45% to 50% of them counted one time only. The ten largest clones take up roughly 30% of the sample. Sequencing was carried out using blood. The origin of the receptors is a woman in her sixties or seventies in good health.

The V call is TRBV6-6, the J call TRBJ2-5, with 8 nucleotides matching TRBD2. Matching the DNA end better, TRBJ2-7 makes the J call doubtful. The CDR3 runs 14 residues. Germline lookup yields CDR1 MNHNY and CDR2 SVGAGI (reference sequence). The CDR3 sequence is CASRGRAGVSEQYF. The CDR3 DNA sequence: TGTGCCAGCAGGGGACGAGCGGGAGTCTCCGAGCAGTACTTC.

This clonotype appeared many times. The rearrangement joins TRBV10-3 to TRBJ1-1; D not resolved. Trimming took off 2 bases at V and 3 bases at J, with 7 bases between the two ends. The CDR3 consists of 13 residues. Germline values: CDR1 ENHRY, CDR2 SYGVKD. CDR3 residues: CAISEDGYTEAFF. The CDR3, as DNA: TGTGCCATCAGTGAGGACGGATACACTGAAGCTTTCTTT.